This T cell receptor (beta chain) was captured by sequencing in a study of OX40 agonist ivuxolimab in advanced cancers. Per germline, CDR1 SGHDT and CDR2 YYEEEE. The CDR3 length is 16 residues. Trimming pared 0 bases from V and 1 base from J, leaving 11 bases between. Profiling relied on immunoSEQ multiplex PCR, and the TCRdb table lists in-frame clones only, not all of them. The table has 38,000 or so clones, around 87% seen once. Regarding the study as a whole: The study found that CD8+ T cells averaged more expanded clones than CD4+.

On this clone: Its antigen is unidentified.

The TCR comes from an adult with an advanced solid tumor such as melanoma, head and neck, liver or kidney cancer. This material consisted of CD4+ or CD8+ T cells sorted from blood, taken in a trial of the OX40 agonist ivuxolimab. The chain employs TRBV5-6 and TRBJ2-1; D unresolved. The CDR3 reads CASSLVGMVSYNEQFF. As DNA, the CDR3 is TGTGCCAGCAGCTTGGTAGGGATGGTATCCTACAATGAGCAGTTCTTC.